This TCR beta chain was retrieved from a study of CXCR3-negative and CXCR3-positive naive CD8 T cells. General observations from the study: High diversity, comparable across both naive subsets, contrasted with much lower diversity in memory CD8+ cells. CXCR3-expressing naive cells carried TRB CDR3s more hydrophobic than those of CXCR3-negative naive cells.

Details on this clonotype: Its antigen is unknown.

Germline V gives CDR1 LNHDA, CDR2 SQIVND (reference sequence). This CDR3 spans 13 amino acids. Each TRB cDNA library was prepared by 5' RACE (with UMI labels). After re-calling the 5' RACE reads, TCRdb lists one entry per CDR3 protein, DNA absent. The sample table includes approximately 100,000 distinct CDR3 sequences. The sample taken for sequencing was naive CXCR3+ CD8+ T cells from blood. Documented subset: CD45RO-CCR7+CD27+CD95- naive CD8+ T cells expressing CXCR3 (TNR3+). V gene TRBV19 combines with J gene TRBJ1-1. This clonotype originated in a human donor in good health. Some clones in this sample may be carry-over from other donors' samples. The CDR3 is CASSIGLLTEAFF. Full variable domain (outside the CDR3, taken from reference TRBV19 and TRBJ1-1): DGGITQSPKYLFRKEGQNVTLSCEQNLNHDAMYWYRQDPGQGLRLIYYSQIVNDFQKGDIAEGYSVSREKKESFPLTVTSAQKNPTAFYLCASSIGLLTEAFFGQGTRLTVV.